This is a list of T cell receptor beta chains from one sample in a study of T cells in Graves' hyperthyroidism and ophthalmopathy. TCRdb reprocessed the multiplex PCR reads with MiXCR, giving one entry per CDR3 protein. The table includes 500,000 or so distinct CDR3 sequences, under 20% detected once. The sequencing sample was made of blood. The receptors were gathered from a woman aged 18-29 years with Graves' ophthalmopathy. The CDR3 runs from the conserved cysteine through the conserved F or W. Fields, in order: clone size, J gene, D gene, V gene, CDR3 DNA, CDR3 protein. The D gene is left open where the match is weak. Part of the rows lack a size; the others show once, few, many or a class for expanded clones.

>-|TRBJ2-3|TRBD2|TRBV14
TGTGCCAGCAGCCAATGGCGGGGGGGCGTCGGCGATACGCAGTATTTT
CASSQWRGGVGDTQYF
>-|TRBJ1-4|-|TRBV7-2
TGTGCCAGCAGTTGGGGCGGCCAGGAAAAACTGTTTTTT
CASSWGGQEKLFF
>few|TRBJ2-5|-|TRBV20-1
TGCAGTGCTAGAGGGCTAGGGCCTAACCAAGAGACCCAGTACTTC
CSARGLGPNQETQYF
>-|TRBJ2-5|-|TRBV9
TGTGCCAGCAGCGTAGTCCCCTGGGGCGAAGAAGAGACCCAGTACTTC
CASSVVPWGEEETQYF
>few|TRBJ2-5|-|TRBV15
TGTGCCACCAGCAGAGATTACCGGCTTCAAGAGACCCAGTACTTC
CATSRDYRLQETQYF
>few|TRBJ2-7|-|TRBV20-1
TGCAGTGCTAGAGATAGCTCCGAGGGGTACTTC
CSARDSSEGYF
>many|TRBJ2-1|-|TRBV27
TGTGCCAGCAGTCTGGGGACGAAGGAGCAGTTCTTC
CASSLGTKEQFF
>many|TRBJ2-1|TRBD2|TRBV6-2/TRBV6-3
TGTGCCAGCAGCCCCGGGACTAGCGGGATCTGGAATGAGCAGTTCTTC
CASSPGTSGIWNEQFF
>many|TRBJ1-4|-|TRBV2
TGTGCCAGCAGTCCCGACGGGATGGGGAAACTGTTTTTT
CASSPDGMGKLFF
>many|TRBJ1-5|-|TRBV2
TGTGCCAGCAGTGAAAGGACAAATAGCAATCAGCCCCAGCATTTT
CASSERTNSNQPQHF
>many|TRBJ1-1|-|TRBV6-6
TGTGCCAGCAGTTACGCCAGGGTTCGTCCGGCTTTCTTT
CASSYARVRPAFF
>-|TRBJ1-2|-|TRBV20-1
TGCAGTGCTAGCCCCCCGGGGCGCTCTTATGGCTACACCTTC
CSASPPGRSYGYTF
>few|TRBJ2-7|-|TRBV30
TGTGCCTGGGATAGGGCCTACGAGCAGTACTTC
CAWDRAYEQYF
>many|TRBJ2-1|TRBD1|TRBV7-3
TGTGCCAGCAGCCGGGACAGGATCAATGAGCAGTTCTTC
CASSRDRINEQFF
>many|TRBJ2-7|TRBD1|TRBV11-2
TGTGCCAGCAGGTATTCCGGGACAGGGGTGGACGAGCAGTACTTC
CASRYSGTGVDEQYF
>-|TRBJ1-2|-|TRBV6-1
TGTGCCAGCAGCTCGCATTTAGGACAGCCATGGGGCTATGGCTACACCTTC
CASSSHLGQPWGYGYTF
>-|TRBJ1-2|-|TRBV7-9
TGTGCCACCCGACAGTCCACTAACTATGGCTACACCTTC
CATRQSTNYGYTF
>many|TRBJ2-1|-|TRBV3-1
TGTGCCAGCAGCCCCGACCGGGACTACAATGAGCAGTTCTTC
CASSPDRDYNEQFF
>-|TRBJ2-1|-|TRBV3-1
TGTGCCAGCAGCCAAGATAGTAGGCATGAGCAGTTCTTC
CASSQDSRHEQFF
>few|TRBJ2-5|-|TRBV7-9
TGTGCCAGCAGCTGGTGGGTAGAGACCCAGTACTTC
CASSWWVETQYF
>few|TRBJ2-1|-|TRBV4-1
TGCGCCAGCAGCCAAGATAGACTCGATGAGCAGTTCTTC
CASSQDRLDEQFF
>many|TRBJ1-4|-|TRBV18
TGTGCCAGCTCAGCAACCGGGACGGGGAATGAAAAACTGTTTTTT
CASSATGTGNEKLFF
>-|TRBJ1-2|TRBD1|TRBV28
TGTGCCAGCAGTCGGGACAGGGCCAGTGACTATGGCTACACCTTC
CASSRDRASDYGYTF
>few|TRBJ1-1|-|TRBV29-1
TGCAGCGCCGCCACCGCGGCTCGGGCCACTGAAGCTTTCTTT
CSAATAARATEAFF
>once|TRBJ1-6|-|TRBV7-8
TGTGCCAGCAGCTTAGTGTGGAGCTCCTATAATTCACCCCTCCACTTT
CASSLVWSSYNSPLHF
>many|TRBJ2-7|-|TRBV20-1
TGCAGTGCTAGAGACCCCCCGCAGAGCTCCTACGAGCAGTACTTC
CSARDPPQSSYEQYF
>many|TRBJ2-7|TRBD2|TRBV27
TGTGCCAGCAGCCCTAGCGGGGGGGTAATCGAGCAGTACTTC
CASSPSGGVIEQYF
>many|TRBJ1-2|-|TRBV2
TGTGCCAGCATTGTCGGGGTCGGCCCCTATGGCTACACCTTC
CASIVGVGPYGYTF